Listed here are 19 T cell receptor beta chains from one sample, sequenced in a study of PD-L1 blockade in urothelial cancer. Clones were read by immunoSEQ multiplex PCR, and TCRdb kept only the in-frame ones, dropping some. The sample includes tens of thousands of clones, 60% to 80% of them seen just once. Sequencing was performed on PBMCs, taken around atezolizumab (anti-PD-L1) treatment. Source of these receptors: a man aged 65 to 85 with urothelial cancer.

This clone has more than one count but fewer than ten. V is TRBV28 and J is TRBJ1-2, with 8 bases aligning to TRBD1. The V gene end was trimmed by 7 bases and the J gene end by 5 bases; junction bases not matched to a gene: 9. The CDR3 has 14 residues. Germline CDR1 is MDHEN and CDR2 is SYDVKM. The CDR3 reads CASNSAGGSYGYTF. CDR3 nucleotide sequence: TGTGCCAGCAATAGCGCAGGGGGCTCGTATGGCTACACCTTC.

In DNA form, the CDR3 reads TGTGCCAGCAGTGACGTTGCGGGATTGAGACACTTACGCACAGATACGCAGTATTTT. Its translation: CASSDVAGLRHLRTDTQYF. The chain is built from TRBV6-1 and TRBJ2-3, with D possibly TRBD2 on 6 matching bases. The CDR3 totals 19 residues. V was trimmed by 3 bases and J by 1 base, leaving 23 bases between them. The germline CDR1 and CDR2 sequences are MNHNS and SASEGT.

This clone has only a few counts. CDR3 amino acids: CASSLGGNQYF. The CDR3 region has the DNA TGTGCCAGCAGCTTGGGAGGAAACCAGTACTTC. The chain combines TRBV5-8 with TRBJ2-5; no clear D. V lost 0 bases to trimming and J lost 10 bases, with 7 bases between them. Per the germline V gene, CDR1 is SGHTS and CDR2 is YDEGEE. This CDR3 contains 11 residues.

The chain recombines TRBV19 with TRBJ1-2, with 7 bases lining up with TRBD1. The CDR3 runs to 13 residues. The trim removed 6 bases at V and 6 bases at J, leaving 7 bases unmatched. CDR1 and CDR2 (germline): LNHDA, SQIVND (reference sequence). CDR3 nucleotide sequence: TGTGCCAGTAGAAGACAGGGTAAGGATGGCTACACCTTC. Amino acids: CASRRQGKDGYTF.

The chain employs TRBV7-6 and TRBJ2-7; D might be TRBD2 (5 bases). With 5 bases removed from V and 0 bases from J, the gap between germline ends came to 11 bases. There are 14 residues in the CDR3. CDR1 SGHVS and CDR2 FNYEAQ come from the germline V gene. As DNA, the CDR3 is TGTGCCAGCAGCATTAGCGCAAGCTCCTACGAGCAGTACTTC. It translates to CASSISASSYEQYF.

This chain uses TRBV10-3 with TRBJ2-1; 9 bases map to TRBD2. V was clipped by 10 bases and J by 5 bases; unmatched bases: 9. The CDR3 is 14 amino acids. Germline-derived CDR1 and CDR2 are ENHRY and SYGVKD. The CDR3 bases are TGTGCCACCAGAGGGGGACTAGCCAACAATGAGCAGTTCTTC. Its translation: CATRGGLANNEQFF.

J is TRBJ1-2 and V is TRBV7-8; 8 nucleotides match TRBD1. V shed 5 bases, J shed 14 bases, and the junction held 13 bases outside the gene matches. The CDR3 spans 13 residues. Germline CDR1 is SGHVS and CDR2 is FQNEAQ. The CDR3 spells CASSTDRTGPYTF. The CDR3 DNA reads TGTGCCAGCAGCACTGACCGGACAGGGCCTTATACCTTC.

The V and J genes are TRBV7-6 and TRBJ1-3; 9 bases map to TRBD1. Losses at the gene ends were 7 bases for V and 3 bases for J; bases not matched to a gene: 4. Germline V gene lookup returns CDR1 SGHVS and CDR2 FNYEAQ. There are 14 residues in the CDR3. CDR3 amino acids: CASTSGQGGNTIYF. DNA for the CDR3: TGTGCCAGCACCTCGGGACAGGGTGGAAACACCATATATTTT.

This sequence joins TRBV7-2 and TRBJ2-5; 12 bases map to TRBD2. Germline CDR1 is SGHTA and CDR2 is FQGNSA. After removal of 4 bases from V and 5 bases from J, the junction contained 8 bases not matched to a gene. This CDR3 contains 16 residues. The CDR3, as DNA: TGTGCCAGCAGCTCGTCTCTAGCGGGAGGGGGGGAGACCCAGTACTTC. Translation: CASSSSLAGGGETQYF.

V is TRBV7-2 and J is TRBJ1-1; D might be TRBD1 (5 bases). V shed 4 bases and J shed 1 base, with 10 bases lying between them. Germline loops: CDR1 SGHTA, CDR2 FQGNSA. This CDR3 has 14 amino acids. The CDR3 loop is CASSSSGGNTEAFF. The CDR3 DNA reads TGTGCCAGCAGCTCAAGCGGGGGGAACACTGAAGCTTTCTTT.

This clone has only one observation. Here the CDR3 reads CASSQGTSGINEQFF. For the CDR3, the DNA is TGTGCCAGCAGCCAAGGGACTAGCGGGATAAATGAGCAGTTCTTC. This sequence joins TRBV9 and TRBJ2-1, with TRBD2 matching over 13 bases. The CDR3 spans 15 residues. The V segment lost 4 bases and the J segment 7 bases; nucleotides outside the gene matches: 5. Germline V CDR1 and CDR2: SGDLS, YYNGEE. Variable domain in full (rest from reference TRBV9 and TRBJ2-1): DSGVTQTPKHLITATGQRVTLRCSPRSGDLSVYWYQQSLDQGLQFLIQYYNGEERAKGNILERFSAQQFPDLHSELNLSSLELGDSALYFCASSQGTSGINEQFFGPGTRLTVL.

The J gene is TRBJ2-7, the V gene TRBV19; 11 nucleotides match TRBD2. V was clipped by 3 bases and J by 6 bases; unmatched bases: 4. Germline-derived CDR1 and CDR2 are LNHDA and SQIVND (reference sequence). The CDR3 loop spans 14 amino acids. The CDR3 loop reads CASSILAGGGEQYF. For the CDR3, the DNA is TGTGCCAGTAGTATCCTAGCGGGAGGCGGCGAGCAGTACTTC.

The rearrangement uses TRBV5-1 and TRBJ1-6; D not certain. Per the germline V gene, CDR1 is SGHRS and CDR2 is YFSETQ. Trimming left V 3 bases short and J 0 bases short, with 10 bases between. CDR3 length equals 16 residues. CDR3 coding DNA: TGCGCCAGCAGCTCCGGCAGGTCCTCCTATAATTCACCCCTCCACTTT. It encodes CASSSGRSSYNSPLHF.

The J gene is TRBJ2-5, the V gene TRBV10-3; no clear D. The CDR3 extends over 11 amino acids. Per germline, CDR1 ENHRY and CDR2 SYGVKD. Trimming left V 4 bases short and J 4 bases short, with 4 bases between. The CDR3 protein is CAISAGETQYF. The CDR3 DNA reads TGTGCCATCAGTGCGGGAGAGACCCAGTACTTC.

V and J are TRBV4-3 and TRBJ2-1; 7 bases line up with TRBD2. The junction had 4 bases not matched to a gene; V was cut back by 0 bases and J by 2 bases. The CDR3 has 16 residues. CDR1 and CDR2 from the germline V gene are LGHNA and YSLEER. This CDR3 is CASSQDRAGAYNEQFF. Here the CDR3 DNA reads TGCGCCAGCAGCCAAGATAGGGCGGGAGCCTACAATGAGCAGTTCTTC.

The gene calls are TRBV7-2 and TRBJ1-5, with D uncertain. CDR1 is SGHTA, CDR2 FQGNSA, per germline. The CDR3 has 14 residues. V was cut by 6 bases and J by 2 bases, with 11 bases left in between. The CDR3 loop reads CASSLTSGNQPQHF. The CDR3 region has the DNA TGTGCCAGCAGTTTGACTAGCGGCAATCAGCCCCAGCATTTT.

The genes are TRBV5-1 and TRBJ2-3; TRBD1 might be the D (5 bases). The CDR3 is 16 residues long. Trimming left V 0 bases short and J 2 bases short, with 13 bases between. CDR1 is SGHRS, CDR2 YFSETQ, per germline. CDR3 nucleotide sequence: TGCGCCAGCAGCTTGGCGGTGGGGCTGGACACAGATACGCAGTATTTT. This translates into CASSLAVGLDTDTQYF.

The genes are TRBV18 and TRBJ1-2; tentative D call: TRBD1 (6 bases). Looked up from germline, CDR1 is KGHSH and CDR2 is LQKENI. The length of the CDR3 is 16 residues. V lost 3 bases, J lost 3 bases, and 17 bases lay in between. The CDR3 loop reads CASSPFIRTAYYGYTF. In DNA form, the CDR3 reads TGTGCCAGCTCACCTTTTATCCGGACAGCCTACTATGGCTACACCTTC.

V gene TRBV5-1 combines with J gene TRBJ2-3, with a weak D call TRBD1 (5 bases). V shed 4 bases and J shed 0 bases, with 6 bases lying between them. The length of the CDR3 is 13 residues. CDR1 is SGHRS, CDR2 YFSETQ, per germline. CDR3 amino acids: CASSRQSTDTQYF. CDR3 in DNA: TGCGCCAGCAGCCGACAGAGCACAGATACGCAGTATTTT. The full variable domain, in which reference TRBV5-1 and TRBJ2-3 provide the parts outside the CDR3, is KAGVTQTPRYLIKTRGQQVTLSCSPISGHRSVSWYQQTPGQGLQFLFEYFSETQRNKGNFPGRFSGRQFSNSRSEMNVSTLELGDSALYLCASSRQSTDTQYFGPGTRLTVL.